The T cell receptor (beta chain) under discussion was sequenced for a study of CD8 T cells in ankylosing spondylitis. Broader study findings: Made up of under ten highly homologous variants, a TCR beta motif appeared characteristic of ankylosing spondylitis blood.

Making use of molecular barcodes, quantitative 5'-RACE generated TCR beta libraries. TCRdb re-called the 5' RACE reads through MiXCR, storing one row per CDR3 protein. The table lists approximately 300,000 distinct CDR3 sequences, 7% to 9% of them singletons. Germline V gives CDR1 SNHLY, CDR2 FYNNEI. The CDR3 runs to 15 residues. The ends lost 6 bases at V and 2 bases at J; junction bases unmatched: 6. In its sample, this clonotype was seen a few times. What it binds is not known. The clonotype originates from a male donor with ankylosing spondylitis. The source material was blood, either unsorted or a sorted T cell fraction (not recorded which). The chain is built from TRBV2 and TRBJ2-3, with 9 bases that match TRBD2. This CDR3 is CASSGTSRPTDTQYF. The CDR3 bases are TGTGCCAGCAGCGGGACTAGCCGACCCACAGATACGCAGTATTTT.